Following are 25 T cell receptor beta chains from one sample sequenced in a study of human T cells and chemical hapten exposure. TCRdb reprocessed the RACE reads via MiXCR and lists one record per CDR3 protein. Of approximately 90,000 distinct CDR3 sequences in the sample, 8.5% were seen once. The time point here: pre-sensitization, week 0. Treatment of the sample: therapeutic diphenylcyclopropenone sensitization with weekly scalp DPC. The specimen was whole blood, collected in connection with sensitization to the hapten diphenylcyclopropenone (DPC). These receptors were obtained from a man aged 35 to 55 with alopecia areata. Some clones in this sample may be carry-over from other donors' samples.

The gene calls are TRBV6-1 and TRBJ2-7; a possible D gene is TRBD1 (6 bases). CDR1 is MNHNS, CDR2 SASEGT, per germline. This CDR3 region has 14 residues. Between the trimmed V and J ends, which lost 4 bases and 2 bases, there was a span of 12 bases. The CDR3 coding sequence is TGTGCCAGCAGTGTCAGGGGCGATGCCTACGAGCAGTACGTC. It yields the protein CASSVRGDAYEQYV.

A few counts support this clonotype. The V gene is TRBV7-8, the J gene TRBJ1-1, with no clear D. The CDR3 runs 14 residues. With 1 base removed from V and 5 bases from J, the gap between germline ends came to 11 bases. Germline V lookup: CDR1 SGHVS, CDR2 FQNEAQ. CDR3 sequence reads: CASSLVAGATEAFF. The CDR3 DNA reads TGTGCCAGCAGCTTAGTGGCGGGTGCAACTGAAGCTTTCTTT.

This clonotype was seen many times. The rearrangement uses TRBV29-1 and TRBJ2-3; TRBD2 matches 7 bases. CDR3 length equals 16 residues. The germline V gene encodes CDR1 SQVTM and CDR2 ANQGSEA. J lost 4 bases, V lost 1 base, and 11 bases had no gene match. CDR3: CSVEGYGGSSSDTQYF. CDR3 nucleotide sequence: TGCAGCGTTGAAGGGTATGGCGGGAGTAGTTCAGATACGCAGTATTTT.

This clonotype has more than one count but fewer than ten. The J gene is TRBJ1-2, the V gene TRBV27; D call uncertain. Germline V CDR1 and CDR2: MNHEY, SMNVEV (reference sequence). Trimming stripped 9 bases from V and 2 bases from J, with 19 bases between. The CDR3 extends over 15 amino acids. The DNA for the CDR3 is TGTGCCAGTTACCCCCTTTCAGCAGGCAACTATGGCTACACCTTC. Protein product: CASYPLSAGNYGYTF.

At least ten counts were recorded for this clonotype. This chain connects TRBV19 to TRBJ1-5; perhaps TRBD1 as D (6 bases). In germline, CDR1 is LNHDA, CDR2 SQIVND (reference sequence). The ends were cut back, 3 bases at V and 1 base at J, with 7 bases in the middle. CDR3 length: 14 residues. CDR3 loop: CASSIQGSNQPQHF. The CDR3 DNA is TGTGCCAGTAGTATTCAGGGGAGCAATCAGCCCCAGCATTTT.

This chain uses TRBV19 with TRBJ1-1; D gene ambiguous. Trimming cost V 3 bases and J 5 bases, with 13 bases left between them. This CDR3 contains 14 residues. Germline CDR1 and CDR2: LNHDA and SQIVND (reference sequence). The CDR3 DNA reads TGTGCCAGTAGTATCGGACCTCGAAGGACTGAAGCTTTCTTT. Its protein is CASSIGPRRTEAFF.

The chain has TRBV28 and TRBJ2-5, with TRBD1 matching 8 bases. Germline assignment: CDR1 MDHEN and CDR2 SYDVKM. This CDR3 has 15 residues. Unmatched junction bases numbered 8, after V lost 6 bases and J lost 2 bases. The CDR3 reads CASSLPQGGQETQYF. The CDR3 DNA follows: TGTGCCAGCAGCCTCCCACAGGGGGGTCAAGAGACCCAGTACTTC.

The genes are TRBV28 and TRBJ2-2; 8 bases line up with TRBD1. The germline CDR1 and CDR2 sequences are MDHEN and SYDVKM. The V and J ends lost 5 bases and 6 bases, in that order; junction bases with no gene match: 8. There are 15 residues in the CDR3. CDR3 in amino acids: CASSHRSDRAGELFF. CDR3 DNA: TGTGCCAGCAGTCACCGGTCGGACAGGGCCGGGGAGCTGTTTTTT. Together with reference TRBV28 and TRBJ2-2, the CDR3 gives the full variable domain: DVKVTQSSRYLVKRTGEKVFLECVQDMDHENMFWYRQDPGLGLRLIYFSYDVKMKEKGDIPEGYSVSREKKERFSLILESASTNQTSMYLCASSHRSDRAGELFFGEGSRLTVL.

This clonotype was seen only a few times. J is TRBJ2-3 and V is TRBV7-2, with D perhaps TRBD1 or TRBD2 (6 bases each). V lost 1 base, J lost 2 bases, and 34 bases lay in between. The CDR3 is made up of 23 amino acids. The germline V gene encodes CDR1 SGHTA and CDR2 FQGNSA. The CDR3 protein is CASSLGLWGRSTSQGRATDTQYF. The CDR3 DNA sequence: TGTGCCAGCAGCTTAGGTCTATGGGGGCGCAGTACTAGCCAGGGGCGGGCCACAGATACGCAGTATTTT.

The sample holds a few counts of this clonotype. The genes are TRBV6-2 or TRBV6-3 and TRBJ2-3; the D gene is possibly TRBD2 (6 bases). CDR1 and CDR2 from the germline V gene are MNHEY and SVGEGT. The CDR3 totals 12 residues. V was shortened by 8 bases and J by 0 bases, with 6 bases between the two germline ends. The CDR3 nucleotides read TGTGCCAGCGGGACTAGCACAGATACGCAGTATTTT. Amino acids: CASGTSTDTQYF.

This clonotype occurred a few times. The chain employs TRBV30 and TRBJ2-1, with a possible D match to TRBD2 (6 bases). Germline V lookup: CDR1 GTSNPN, CDR2 SVGIG (reference sequence). The CDR3 sequence is 11 residues long. Trimming stripped 1 base from V and 8 bases from J, with 6 bases between. CDR3 loop: CAWSERDEQFF. The CDR3 nucleotides are TGTGCCTGGAGTGAGCGGGATGAGCAGTTCTTC.

This clonotype was picked up many times. The genes are TRBV3-2 and TRBJ2-5; TRBD2, the table's D call, lacks a check against the DNA. TRBV3-2 is marked as a pseudogene. This CDR3 region has 14 residues. The CDR3 is CASSLPAARETQYF. The CDR3 DNA reads TGTGCCAGCAGCCTCCCCGCGGCCAGAGAGACCCAGTACTTC.

The table lists this clonotype with many counts. This rearrangement joins TRBV7-9 to TRBJ2-7; tentative D call: TRBD1 (6 bases). Trimming removed 5 bases from V and 0 bases from J, with 17 bases in between. The CDR3 covers 16 residues. The germline CDR1 and CDR2 sequences are SEHNR and FQNEAQ (reference sequence). The CDR3 spells CASSKRTGQDSYEQYV. CDR3 in DNA: TGTGCCAGCAGCAAACGCACAGGGCAGGACTCCTACGAGCAGTACGTC.

This clonotype was detected many times. The V call is TRBV20-1, the J call TRBJ1-5; 10 bases are shared with TRBD1. V shed 1 base and J 7 bases; nucleotides not matched to a gene: 1. CDR1 is DFQATT, CDR2 SNEGSKA, per germline (reference sequence). The CDR3 contains 13 residues. CDR3 nucleotides: TGCAGTGCTAGAGTGGACAGGGGGCAGCCCCAGCATTTT. It encodes CSARVDRGQPQHF.

This clonotype was picked up many times. The chain links TRBV29-1 to TRBJ1-2; perhaps TRBD1 as D (5 bases). The germline V gene encodes CDR1 SQVTM and CDR2 ANQGSEA. This CDR3 is 12 amino acids long. Trimming took 5 bases from V and 4 from J, leaving 11 bases between them. The CDR3 here is CSVYQGGYGYTF. The CDR3 region has the DNA TGCAGCGTTTATCAGGGAGGCTATGGCTACACCTTC.

This clonotype was seen ten or more times. V usage is TRBV7-8 and J usage is TRBJ2-7, with TRBD2 identical over 8 bases. CDR3 length: 17 amino acids. Germline lookup yields CDR1 SGHVS and CDR2 FQNEAQ. V gave up 5 bases and J gave up 3 bases; unmatched junction bases: 15. In nucleotides, the CDR3 is TGTGCCAGCAGCCCCCCGGGTGGAGCGGGAGCTCACTACGAGCAGTACGTC. Translating gives CASSPPGGAGAHYEQYV.

This clonotype was recorded a few times. This rearrangement joins TRBV30 to TRBJ2-7, with TRBD1 identical over 7 bases. The V gene end was trimmed by 3 bases and the J gene end by 5 bases; junction bases not matched to a gene: 4. The CDR3 totals 12 residues. Germline V gene data show CDR1 as GTSNPN and CDR2 as SVGIG (reference sequence). The CDR3 DNA reads as TGTGCCTGGAGGACAGGGCGGGACGAGCAGTACTTC. Its protein is CAWRTGRDEQYF.

This clonotype was detected only a few times. The chain recombines TRBV12-3 or TRBV12-4 with TRBJ1-1; D gene uncertain. The CDR3 loop spans 14 amino acids. Trimming left V 6 bases short and J 4 bases short, with 15 bases between. The CDR3 nucleotides are TGTGCCAGCAGCCCCAACGTGTTAGGCACTGAAGCTTTCTTT. Translated, it gives CASSPNVLGTEAFF.

On this clonotype itself: Possible read error: a much larger clone is one base away. The chain couples TRBV7-3 to TRBJ2-3, with TRBD1 as a possible D gene (7 bases). Trimming removed 5 bases from V and 3 bases from J, with 12 bases in between. CDR3 length: 14 residues. Germline V lookup: CDR1 SGHTA, CDR2 FQGTGA. CDR3 sequence: CASSTSGGTDTQYF. Written as DNA, the CDR3 is TGTGCCAGCAGCACATCAGGGGGGACAGATACGCAGTATTTT.

This clonotype was observed a few times. The chain links TRBV7-3 to TRBJ2-5; D is undetermined. The CDR3 runs to 13 residues. Germline values: CDR1 SGHTA, CDR2 FQGTGA. Trimming took off 2 bases at V and 7 bases at J, with 11 bases between the two ends. The chain's CDR3 is CASSLDADLTQYF. The DNA of the CDR3 is TGTGCCAGCAGCTTAGATGCCGACCTGACCCAGTACTTC. The entire variable domain, with the rest obtained from reference TRBV7-3 and TRBJ2-5, is as follows: GAGVSQTPSNKVTEKGKYVELRCDPISGHTALYWYRQSLGQGPEFLIYFQGTGAADDSGLPNDRFFAVRPEGSVSTLKIQRTERGDSAVYLCASSLDADLTQYFGPGTRLLVL.

This clonotype was observed a handful of times. V usage is TRBV20-1 and J usage is TRBJ1-1; D perhaps matches TRBD1 (5 bases). The CDR3 spans 12 residues. The germline V and J ends were trimmed by 4 bases and 7 bases, with 13 bases remaining between them. Per the germline V gene, CDR1 is DFQATT and CDR2 is SNEGSKA (reference sequence). Written as DNA, the CDR3 is TGCAGTGCTACCGGGACCACGGTTGAAGCTTTCTTT. Translation: CSATGTTVEAFF.

The chain recombines TRBV6-5 with TRBJ2-1; the D gene is possibly TRBD2 (5 bases). Germline V gives CDR1 MNHEY, CDR2 SVGAGI. The CDR3 runs to 12 residues. V gave up 10 bases and J gave up 7 bases, with 14 bases separating them. The DNA for the CDR3 is TGTGCCACCCGCGGGTCCATGAATGAGCAGTTCTTC. Its translation: CATRGSMNEQFF.

Ten or more counts support this clonotype. This chain connects TRBV4-1 to TRBJ1-5; D unresolved. The CDR3 has 14 amino acids. CDR1 is MGHRA, CDR2 YSYEKL, per germline. V gave up 0 bases and J gave up 9 bases, with 12 bases separating them. CDR3 protein: CASSQESLNGPQHF. The CDR3 DNA reads TGCGCCAGCAGCCAAGAATCCCTGAATGGGCCCCAGCATTTT.

This clonotype was seen repeatedly, ten times or more. The CDR3 is CASSEFRVGGQPQHF. The CDR3 nucleotides read TGTGCCAGCAGTGAATTCAGGGTCGGGGGTCAGCCCCAGCATTTT. V gene TRBV6-1 combines with J gene TRBJ1-5; D may be TRBD1 (5 bases). Looked up from germline, CDR1 is MNHNS and CDR2 is SASEGT. Trimming took off 2 bases at V and 6 bases at J, with 14 bases between the two ends. The length of the CDR3 is 15 residues.

The chain couples TRBV19 to TRBJ2-2, with 8 bases fitting TRBD2. This CDR3 is 15 amino acids long. Trimming removed 7 bases from V and 2 bases from J; junction bases left unmatched: 6. Germline V lookup: CDR1 LNHDA, CDR2 SQIVND (reference sequence). The CDR3 loop reads CASISSGINTGELFF. As DNA, the CDR3 is TGTGCCAGTATTAGTAGCGGGATCAACACCGGGGAGCTGTTTTTT.